This T cell receptor beta chain was obtained from a study of breast tumors, draining lymph nodes, adjacent tissues. Axillary draining lymph nodes of breast cancer patients supplied the node samples. Study-wide findings and caveats: Most tumor T cells seemingly derive from lymph node, then expand in tumor. Tumor repertoires ranked between lymph nodes and nontumor tissue in diversity, with V and J gene preferences. Luminal-like breast cancer showed significantly greater tumor-nontumor repertoire similarity than basal-like breast cancer did.

With 2 bases removed from V and 6 bases from J, the gap between germline ends came to 9 bases. Germline V gives CDR1 SGHKS, CDR2 YYEKEE (reference sequence). The CDR3 spans 13 residues. This clonotype has just a few counts. What it binds is not known. This clone may be a read error of a much larger clone one base away. Each CDR3 protein is one row after TCRdb ran MiXCR on the multiplex PCR reads. The table includes under 250,000 distinct CDR3 sequences, approximately 31% detected once. This chain connects TRBV5-5 to TRBJ1-5; D is unresolved. The source of this sequence is a female donor with breast cancer. Some clones in this sample may be carry-over from other donors' samples. Sequencing input: axillary lymph node tissue. The CDR3 sequence is CASSFSTTQPQHF. The CDR3 DNA reads TGTGCCAGCAGCTTCTCGACCACTCAGCCCCAGCATTTT.